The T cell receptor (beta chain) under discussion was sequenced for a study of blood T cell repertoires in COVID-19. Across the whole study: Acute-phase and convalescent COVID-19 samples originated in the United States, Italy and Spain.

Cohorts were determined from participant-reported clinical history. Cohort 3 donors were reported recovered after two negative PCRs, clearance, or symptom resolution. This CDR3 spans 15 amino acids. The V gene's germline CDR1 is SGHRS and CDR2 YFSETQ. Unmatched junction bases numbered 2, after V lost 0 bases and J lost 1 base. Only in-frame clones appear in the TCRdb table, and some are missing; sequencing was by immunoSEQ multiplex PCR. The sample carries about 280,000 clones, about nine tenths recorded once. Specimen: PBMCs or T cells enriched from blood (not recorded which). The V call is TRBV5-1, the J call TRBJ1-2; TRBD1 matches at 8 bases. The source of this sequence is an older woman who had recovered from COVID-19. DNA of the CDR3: TGCGCCAGCAGCTTGGCAGGACAGGGTAACTATGGCTACACCTTC. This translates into CASSLAGQGNYGYTF.